This TCR beta chain was obtained from a study of neurological immune-mediated disorders. MiXCR, applied by TCRdb to the 5' RACE reads, yields one record per CDR3 protein. Of 50,000 to 70,000 distinct CDR3 sequences listed, under 5% are singletons. This clonotype was detected many times. Sample: PBMCs. The origin of this receptor is a man aged 25 to 45 with multiple sclerosis.

CDR3 sequence (DNA): TGTGCCAGCAGCTTGGAATGGGGGACTGAAGCTTTCTTT. This gives the protein CASSLEWGTEAFF. The V call is TRBV7-9, the J call TRBJ1-1, with a tentative D call TRBD1 (5 bases). Germline CDR1 reads SEHNR; CDR2 reads FQNEAQ (reference sequence). Between the trimmed V and J ends, which lost 3 bases and 5 bases, there was a span of 10 bases. This CDR3 is 13 amino acids long.